This T cell receptor (beta chain) was captured by sequencing in a study of long-term antiretroviral therapy in people with HIV. Study as a whole: A decade or so separates the oldest specimens from the later 2015 immediate-ART recommendation. Overall study findings and caveats: The clones with expansion before ART were dominant in the repertoire at all time points.

Version v3.0 of the immunoSEQ assay was performed at survey level. The table came from immunoSEQ multiplex PCR; TCRdb's copy has only in-frame clones and leaves some out. The profile covers tens of thousands of clones, with 90% to 95% appearing a single time and less than 10% taken by the ten largest. With regard to this clone: Its antigen is unknown.

The V end lost 0 bases, the J end lost 2 bases, and 11 bases lay between the germline ends. CDR1 is MNHEY, CDR2 SMNVEV, per germline (reference sequence). The CDR3 covers 15 residues. The chain has TRBV27 and TRBJ2-7; possible D gene TRBD2, 7 bases. Material: unsorted PBMCs, obtained 6 to 6.5 years after starting antiretroviral therapy. The clonotype comes from a young man with HIV. In DNA form, the CDR3 reads TGTGCCAGCAGTTTATCTGCGGGGGCCGCCTACGAGCAGTACTTC. This translates into CASSLSAGAAYEQYF.